These 15 T cell receptor beta chains originate from one sample sequenced in a study of OX40 agonist ivuxolimab in advanced cancers. Measured with immunoSEQ multiplex PCR; TCRdb has only the in-frame clones, and not every one. Altogether about 45,000 clones are present, 75% to 85% being singletons, with the ten largest covering about 2.4%. The sequences come from CD4+ or CD8+ T cells sorted from blood, collected in a trial of the OX40 agonist ivuxolimab. The receptors were gathered from an adult with an advanced solid tumor such as melanoma, head and neck, liver or kidney cancer.

This sequence joins TRBV9 and TRBJ1-4; D gene unclear. Trimming removed 2 bases at V and 8 bases at J, with 16 bases between. From germline, CDR1 is SGDLS and CDR2 YYNGEE. The CDR3 has 15 amino acids. CDR3 loop: CASSVWTPGREKLFF. As DNA, the CDR3 is TGTGCCAGCAGCGTCTGGACTCCAGGACGGGAAAAACTGTTTTTT.

V and J are TRBV7-2 and TRBJ2-7; possible D gene TRBD2, 6 bases. The CDR3 extends over 14 amino acids. Germline values: CDR1 SGHTA, CDR2 FQGNSA. The V end was cut by 5 bases, the J end by 3 bases, with 14 bases between. In nucleotides, the CDR3 is TGTGCCAGCAGCCCCCCGGGGGAGCTCTACGAGCAGTACTTC. It translates to CASSPPGELYEQYF.

The chain's CDR3 is CASRGGWLNQPQHF. The CDR3 DNA is TGTGCCAGCAGAGGTGGATGGTTGAATCAGCCCCAGCATTTT. The chain recombines TRBV9 with TRBJ1-5; D is uncertain. Germline V lookup: CDR1 SGDLS, CDR2 YYNGEE. The CDR3 is 14 amino acids. Trimming pared 5 bases from V and 4 bases from J, leaving 13 bases between.

The chain joins TRBV12-5 to TRBJ2-1, with 11 bases that match TRBD2. The junction had 6 bases not matched to a gene; V was cut back by 1 base and J by 4 bases. The CDR3 is made up of 17 amino acids. Germline V gene data show CDR1 as LGHNT and CDR2 as FRNRAP. The CDR3 nucleotides are TGTGCTAGTGGTTTGGAAAAACTAGCGGGAGAATACAATGAGCAGTTCTTC. This sequence encodes CASGLEKLAGEYNEQFF.

The CDR3 spells CASILGQANEQFF. In DNA, the CDR3 is TGTGCCAGCATTCTAGGACAGGCCAATGAGCAGTTCTTC. This chain connects TRBV6-1 to TRBJ2-1; 7 bases are shared with TRBD1. V dropped 7 bases and J dropped 6; count of bases not matched to a gene: 6. Germline values: CDR1 MNHNS, CDR2 SASEGT. The CDR3 consists of 13 residues.

The rearrangement links TRBV7-2 to TRBJ1-2; 7 nucleotides agree with TRBD1. The ends lost 2 bases at V and 7 bases at J; junction bases unmatched: 13. Germline CDR1 is SGHTA and CDR2 is FQGNSA. This CDR3 is built from 16 residues. CDR3 nucleotide sequence: TGTGCCAGCAGCTTAATTACAGGGGCCCGTTCAGTTGGCTACACCTTC. It yields the protein CASSLITGARSVGYTF. Filled out from reference TRBV7-2 and TRBJ1-2, the complete variable domain reads GAGVSQSPSNKVTEKGKDVELRCDPISGHTALYWYRQSLGQGLEFLIYFQGNSAPDKSGLPSDRFSAERTGGSVSTLTIQRTQQEDSAVYLCASSLITGARSVGYTFGSGTRLTVV.

The chain uses TRBV7-8 and TRBJ1-5; no firm D call. Trimming left V 3 bases short and J 0 bases short, with 9 bases between. Germline V gene lookup returns CDR1 SGHVS and CDR2 FQNEAQ. This CDR3 is 15 amino acids long. CDR3 sequence: CASSFGFLSNQPQHF. In nucleotides, the CDR3 is TGTGCCAGCAGCTTTGGCTTTCTTAGCAATCAGCCCCAGCATTTT.

The genes are TRBV19 and TRBJ2-3; possibly TRBD2 for D (7 bases). Germline CDR1 is LNHDA and CDR2 is SQIVND (reference sequence). This CDR3 is built from 16 residues. Trimming left V 7 bases short and J 0 bases short, with 17 bases between. CDR3 DNA: TGTGCCAGTACCTCCGGGGGGACACCGAGCACAGATACGCAGTATTTT. Protein: CASTSGGTPSTDTQYF.

The V call is TRBV11-2, the J call TRBJ2-7; D not certain. The germline V gene encodes CDR1 SGHAT and CDR2 FQNNGV. The germline V and J ends were trimmed by 3 bases and 7 bases, with 13 bases remaining between them. CDR3 size: 13 residues. CDR3 sequence: CASSLGPPQEQYF. The CDR3 region has the DNA TGTGCCAGCAGCTTGGGCCCCCCGCAAGAGCAGTACTTC.

This clone has just one count. This chain joins TRBV5-1 and TRBJ2-3, with 7 positions matching TRBD1. The V gene's germline CDR1 is SGHRS and CDR2 YFSETQ. This CDR3 has 16 amino acids. The ends lost 4 bases at V and 1 base at J; junction bases unmatched: 9. The CDR3 protein is CASSTETGAGTDTQYF. The CDR3 coding sequence is TGCGCCAGCAGCACGGAAACAGGGGCGGGCACAGATACGCAGTATTTT.

CDR3 protein: CASSERGGQEQFF. The DNA for the CDR3 is TGCGCCAGCAGTGAGCGGGGGGGCCAGGAGCAGTTCTTC. This sequence joins TRBV10-2 and TRBJ2-1, with 8 bases that match TRBD2. The CDR3 runs 13 residues. CDR1 WSHSY and CDR2 SAAADI come from the germline V gene. V shed 2 bases and J 10 bases; nucleotides not matched to a gene: 4.

The V gene is TRBV11-3, the J gene TRBJ2-1; perhaps TRBD2 as D (5 bases). The CDR3 spans 13 residues. Germline V gives CDR1 SGHNT, CDR2 YENEEA. Trimming took 3 bases from V and 7 from J, leaving 10 bases between them. In nucleotides, the CDR3 is TGTGCCAGCAGCTTCCACCCGGGGAATGAGCAGTTCTTC. This translates into CASSFHPGNEQFF.

The sample holds one count of this clone. The J gene is TRBJ2-1, the V gene TRBV4-1; 8 positions agree with TRBD2. There are 17 residues in the CDR3. The V gene end was trimmed by 0 bases and the J gene end by 6 bases; junction bases not matched to a gene: 10. In germline, CDR1 is MGHRA, CDR2 YSYEKL. DNA of the CDR3: TGCGCCAGCAGCCAAGATCGTAGCGGGGCCGGTAGCAATGAGCAGTTCTTC. This gives the protein CASSQDRSGAGSNEQFF.

The chain joins TRBV7-2 to TRBJ2-1, with 7 bases matching TRBD2. Germline CDR1 is SGHTA and CDR2 is FQGNSA. V shed 1 base and J 9 bases; nucleotides not matched to a gene: 3. This CDR3 is 13 amino acids long. CDR3 DNA: TGTGCCAGCAGCTTAGGGGGGGGGACTGAGCAGTTCTTC. It encodes CASSLGGGTEQFF. Looking up the rest from reference TRBV7-2 and TRBJ2-1 gives the full variable domain: GAGVSQSPSNKVTEKGKDVELRCDPISGHTALYWYRQSLGQGLEFLIYFQGNSAPDKSGLPSDRFSAERTGGSVSTLTIQRTQQEDSAVYLCASSLGGGTEQFFGPGTRLTVL.

V usage is TRBV7-2 and J usage is TRBJ2-1; 11 bases are a match to TRBD2. Germline lookup yields CDR1 SGHTA and CDR2 FQGNSA. Trimming cost V 5 bases and J 8 bases; bases outside gene matches: 8. This CDR3 has 15 residues. CDR3 nucleotide sequence: TGTGCCAGCAGCGTAACGGGACTAGCGGTCTATGAGCAGTTCTTC. The encoded protein is CASSVTGLAVYEQFF.